This entry describes one T cell receptor beta chain. The antigen it recognizes is unknown. Per-base quality was not reported, and no clone a single base away is much larger than it. From each donor, a single peripheral blood sample of approximately 0.11 L on average was drawn into heparinised tubes. A BD FACSAria II was used to sort naive, central memory, regulatory and stem cell-like memory CD4+ T cells with a panel that included CD45RO, CCR7, CD25, CD127, CD95 and CD27. A purity above 95% was achieved for all sorted populations. PBMCs were isolated immediately by Lymphoprep density gradient centrifugation and stained directly without culture. To minimize batch effects, samples were stained and sorted in pairs, one healthy donor with one patient per experiment. CDR1 MNHNS and CDR2 SASEGT are derived from the germline V gene. The V end loses 1 base and the J end loses 1 base, and a stretch of 12 bases separates them. The CDR3 holds 16 amino acids from the cysteine to the phenylalanine. Of all the DNA, just the CDR3 is kept, 48 bases in frame from base 1.

The data derive from a study of beta chain features in type 1 diabetes (dated by TCRdb to between 2017 and 2018). About the investigation overall: Mean age, gender distribution, total cell number and subset yield were not different between patients and healthy donors. A total of some 100,000,000 sorted cells were examined across all samples, and a strong correlation was observed between cell number per subset and RNA yield. The study compared TCRB repertoires of sorted circulating CD4+ T cell subsets between recently diagnosed type 1 diabetes patients and matched healthy donors. Whereas all 28 donors provided naive and central memory subsets, regulatory and stem cell-like memory subsets were isolated from just 8 patients and about 8 healthy donors.

All of the isolated RNA was reverse transcribed with the High Capacity cDNA Reverse Transcription Kit, so expressed TCRB transcripts were sequenced. Naive, central memory and regulatory T cell samples underwent deep immunoSEQ sequencing, averaging roughly 3.4 million total reads per sample. Sorted cells were lysed in RLT buffer and RNA was extracted with DNase-treated RNeasy Micro or Mini kits, depending on cell number. To prevent cross-contamination, each cell subset was processed individually, whereas patient and healthy donor samples were processed jointly. TCRB sequences were amplified from cDNA with the immunoSEQ multiplex PCR, producing 87-bp fragments spanning the CDR3 region. Sequencing of the amplicons was performed on the Illumina HiSeq platform. The paper's data handling went like this. Synthetic template baselines were used to correct PCR bias computationally, reads within Hamming distance 2 were collapsed together, and singletons that could not be merged were discarded. By aligning reads against IMGT, V, D and J genes, CDR3 length, and insertions or deletions at six rearrangement sites were assigned. Clonotype counts were normalized to sorted cell number within each subset before computing true diversity and Gini coefficients with the tcR R package. The overlap coefficient, calculated on TCRB nucleotide sequences, was used to measure repertoire sharing. TCRdb obtained this table from immuneACCESS and retained in-frame rearrangements with V and J assigned. These tables miss some clones; where compared with another copy, unresolved V genes account for less than half of the shortfall, and the remainder is unexplained. D and trimming come from the DNA, and the V and J calls and clone size come from that table. Recorded for this sample are fewer than 200,000 clones; around an eighth of them occurred a single time. The biggest ten clones account for around 0.63% of the sample.

Overall study results and their limits: Because the HLA sub-analyses included only small numbers of individuals, any influence of HLA type on TCRB rearrangement was left unresolved. Naive, central memory and regulatory TCRB repertoires appeared to be more similar among patients than among healthy donors. At VDJ recombination sites, patients with type 1 diabetes made fewer insertions and deleted more nucleotides, a pattern implying thymic rearrangement abnormalities. Because cDNA rather than genomic DNA was sequenced, highly expressing activated cells could have been over-represented, although no difference in activation and CD3 levels was found between groups. Shorter templates might be favored by PCR, yet because patient and control samples were amplified and corrected together, any such skew would affect both groups equally. A moderate but significant shortening of TCRB CDR3 length was observed in type 1 diabetes patients in all four CD4+ subsets.

The sequence joins TRBV6-1 to TRBJ2-3; the best D guess is TRBD2, with 6 bases matching. The sequence came from a young woman in good health. Sequenced sample: central memory CD4+ T cells from blood. The DNA sequence is as follows: TGTGCCAGCAGTGAAGGGAGGGCCCTCGGCACAGATACGCAGTATTTT. This gives the protein CASSEGRALGTDTQYF.